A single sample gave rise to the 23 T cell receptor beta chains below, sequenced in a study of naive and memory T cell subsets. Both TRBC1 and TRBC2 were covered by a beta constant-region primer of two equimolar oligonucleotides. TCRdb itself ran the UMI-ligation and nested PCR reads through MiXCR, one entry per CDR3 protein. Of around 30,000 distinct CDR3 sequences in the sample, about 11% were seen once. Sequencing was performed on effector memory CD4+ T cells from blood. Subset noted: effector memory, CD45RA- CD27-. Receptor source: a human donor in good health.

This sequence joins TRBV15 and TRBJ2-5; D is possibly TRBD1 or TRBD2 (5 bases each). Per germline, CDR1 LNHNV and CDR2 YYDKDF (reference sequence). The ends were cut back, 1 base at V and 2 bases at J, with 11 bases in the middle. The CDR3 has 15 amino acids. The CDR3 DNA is TGTGCCACCAGCAGAGTCGCGAGGGGACAAGAGACCCAGTACTTC. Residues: CATSRVARGQETQYF.

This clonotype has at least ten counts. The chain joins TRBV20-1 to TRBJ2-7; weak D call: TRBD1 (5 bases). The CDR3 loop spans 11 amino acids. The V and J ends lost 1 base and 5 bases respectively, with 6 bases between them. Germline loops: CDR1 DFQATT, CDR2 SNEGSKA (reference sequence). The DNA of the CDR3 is TGCAGTGCTAGAGGGGGCCACGAGCAGTACTTC. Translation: CSARGGHEQYF.

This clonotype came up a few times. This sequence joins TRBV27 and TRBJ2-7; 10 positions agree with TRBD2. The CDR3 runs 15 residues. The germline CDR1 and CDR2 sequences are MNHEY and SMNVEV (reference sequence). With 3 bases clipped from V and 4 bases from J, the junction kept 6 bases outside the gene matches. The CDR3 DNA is TGTGCCAGCAGTTTCCAAGCGGGAGGGCCTTACGAGCAGTACTTC. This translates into CASSFQAGGPYEQYF.

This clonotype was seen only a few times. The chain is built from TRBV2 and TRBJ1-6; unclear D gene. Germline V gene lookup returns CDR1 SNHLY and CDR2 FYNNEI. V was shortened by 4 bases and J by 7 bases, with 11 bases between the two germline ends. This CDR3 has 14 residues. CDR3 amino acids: CASSASGGNSPLHF. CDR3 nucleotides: TGTGCCAGCAGTGCATCTGGTGGGAATTCACCCCTCCACTTT.

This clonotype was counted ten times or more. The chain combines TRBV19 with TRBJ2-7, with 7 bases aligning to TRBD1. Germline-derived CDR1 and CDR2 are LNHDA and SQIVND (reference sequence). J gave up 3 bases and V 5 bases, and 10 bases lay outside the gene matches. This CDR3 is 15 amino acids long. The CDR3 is CASSEWWTGHYEQYF. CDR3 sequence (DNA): TGTGCCAGTAGTGAGTGGTGGACAGGACACTACGAGCAGTACTTC.

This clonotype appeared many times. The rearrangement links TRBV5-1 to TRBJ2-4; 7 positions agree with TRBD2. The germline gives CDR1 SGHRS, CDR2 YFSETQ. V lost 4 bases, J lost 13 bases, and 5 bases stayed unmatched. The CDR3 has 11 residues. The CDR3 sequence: CASSGSGAQYF. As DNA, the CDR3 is TGCGCCAGCAGCGGAAGCGGGGCCCAGTACTTC. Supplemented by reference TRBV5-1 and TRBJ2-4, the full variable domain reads KAGVTQTPRYLIKTRGQQVTLSCSPISGHRSVSWYQQTPGQGLQFLFEYFSETQRNKGNFPGRFSGRQFSNSRSEMNVSTLELGDSALYLCASSGSGAQYFGAGTRLSVL.

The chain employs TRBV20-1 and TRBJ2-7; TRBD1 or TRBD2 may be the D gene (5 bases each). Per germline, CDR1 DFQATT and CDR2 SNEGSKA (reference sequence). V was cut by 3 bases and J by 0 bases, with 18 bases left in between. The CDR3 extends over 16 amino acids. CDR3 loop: CSARSSGPAVSYEQYF. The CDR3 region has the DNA TGCAGTGCTAGGTCATCGGGGCCCGCGGTCTCCTACGAGCAGTACTTC.

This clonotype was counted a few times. CDR3 amino acids: CASSLYRRASYNEQFF. DNA of the CDR3: TGTGCCAGCAGCTTGTACCGCCGCGCCTCCTACAATGAGCAGTTCTTC. The J gene is TRBJ2-1, the V gene TRBV12-3 or TRBV12-4; no reliable D call. Deletions cut 6 bases from V and 0 bases from J, with 15 bases between. The CDR3 is 16 amino acids.

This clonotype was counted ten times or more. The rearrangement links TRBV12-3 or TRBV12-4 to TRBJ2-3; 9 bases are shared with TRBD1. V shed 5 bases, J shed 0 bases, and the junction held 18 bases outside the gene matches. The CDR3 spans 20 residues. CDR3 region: CASSPYRGTGTERSTDTQYF. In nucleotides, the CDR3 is TGTGCCAGCAGTCCCTACCGGGGGACAGGGACCGAGCGGAGCACAGATACGCAGTATTTT.

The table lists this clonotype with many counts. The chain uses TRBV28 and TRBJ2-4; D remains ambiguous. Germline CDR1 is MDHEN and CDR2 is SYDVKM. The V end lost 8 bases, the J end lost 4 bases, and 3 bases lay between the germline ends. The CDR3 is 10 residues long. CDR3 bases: TGTGCCAGCGGGAAAAACATTCAGTACTTC. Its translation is CASGKNIQYF.

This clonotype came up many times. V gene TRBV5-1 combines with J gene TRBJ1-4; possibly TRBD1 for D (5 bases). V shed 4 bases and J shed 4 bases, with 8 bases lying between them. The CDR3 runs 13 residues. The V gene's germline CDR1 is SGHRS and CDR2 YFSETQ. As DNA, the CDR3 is TGCGCCAGCAGCGCTGGGGGTAATGAAAAACTGTTTTTT. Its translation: CASSAGGNEKLFF.

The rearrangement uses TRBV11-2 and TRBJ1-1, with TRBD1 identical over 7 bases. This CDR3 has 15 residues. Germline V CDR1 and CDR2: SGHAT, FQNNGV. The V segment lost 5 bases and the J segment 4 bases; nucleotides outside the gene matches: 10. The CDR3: CASSLTLQGSTEAFF. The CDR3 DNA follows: TGTGCCAGCAGCCTAACCCTACAGGGGAGCACTGAAGCTTTCTTT.

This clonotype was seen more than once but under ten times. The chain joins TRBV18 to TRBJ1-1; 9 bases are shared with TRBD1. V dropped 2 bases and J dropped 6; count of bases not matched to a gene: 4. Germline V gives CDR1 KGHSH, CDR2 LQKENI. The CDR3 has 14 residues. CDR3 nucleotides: TGTGCCAGCTCACCATGGACAGGGGTTCCTGAAGCTTTCTTT. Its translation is CASSPWTGVPEAFF.

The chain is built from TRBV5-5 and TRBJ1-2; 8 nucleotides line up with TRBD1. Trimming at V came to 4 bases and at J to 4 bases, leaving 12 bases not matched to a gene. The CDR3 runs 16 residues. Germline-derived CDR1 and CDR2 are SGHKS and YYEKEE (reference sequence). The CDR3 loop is CASSPGQGLLRYGYTF. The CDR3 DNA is TGTGCCAGCAGCCCTGGACAGGGCTTGCTCCGCTATGGCTACACCTTC. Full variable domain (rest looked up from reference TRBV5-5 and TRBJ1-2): DAGVTQSPTHLIKTRGQQVTLRCSPISGHKSVSWYQQVLGQGPQFIFQYYEKEERGRGNFPDRFSARQFPNYSSELNVNALLLGDSALYLCASSPGQGLLRYGYTFGSGTRLTVV.

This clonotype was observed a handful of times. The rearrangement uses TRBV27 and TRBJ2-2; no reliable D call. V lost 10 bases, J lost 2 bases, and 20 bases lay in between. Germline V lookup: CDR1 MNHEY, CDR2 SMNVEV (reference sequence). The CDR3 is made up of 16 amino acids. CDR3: CATKYSSRTNTGELFF. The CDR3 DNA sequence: TGTGCCACCAAATACAGCTCGCGGACCAACACCGGGGAGCTGTTTTTT.

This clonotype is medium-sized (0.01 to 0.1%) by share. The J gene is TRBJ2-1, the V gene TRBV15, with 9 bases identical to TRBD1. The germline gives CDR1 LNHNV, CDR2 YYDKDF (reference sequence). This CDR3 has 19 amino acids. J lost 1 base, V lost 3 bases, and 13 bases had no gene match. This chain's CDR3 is CATSSNGDRAGGSYNEQFF. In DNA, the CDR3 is TGTGCCACCAGCAGCAACGGGGACAGGGCAGGAGGATCCTACAATGAGCAGTTCTTC.

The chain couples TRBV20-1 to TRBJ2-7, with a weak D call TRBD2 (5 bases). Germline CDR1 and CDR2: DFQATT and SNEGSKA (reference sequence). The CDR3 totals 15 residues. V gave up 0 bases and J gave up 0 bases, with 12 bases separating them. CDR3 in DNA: TGCAGTGCTAGAGATCCCAGCGGATCCTCCTACGAGCAGTACTTC. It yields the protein CSARDPSGSSYEQYF.

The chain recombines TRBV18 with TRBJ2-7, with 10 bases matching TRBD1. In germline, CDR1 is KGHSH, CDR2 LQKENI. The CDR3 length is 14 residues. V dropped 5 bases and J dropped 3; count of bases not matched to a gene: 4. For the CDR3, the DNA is TGTGCCAGCTCAGGGGACAGGGGCTACTACGAGCAGTACTTC. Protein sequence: CASSGDRGYYEQYF. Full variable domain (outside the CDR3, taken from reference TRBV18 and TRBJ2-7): NAGVMQNPRHLVRRRGQEARLRCSPMKGHSHVYWYRQLPEEGLKFMVYLQKENIIDESGMPKERFSAEFPKEGPSILRIQQVVRGDSAAYFCASSGDRGYYEQYFGPGTRLTVT.

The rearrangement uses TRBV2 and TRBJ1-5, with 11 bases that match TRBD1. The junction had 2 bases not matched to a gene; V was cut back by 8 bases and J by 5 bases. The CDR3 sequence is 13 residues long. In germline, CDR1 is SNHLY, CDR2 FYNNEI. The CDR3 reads CASGTGGYQPQHF. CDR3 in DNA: TGTGCCAGCGGGACAGGGGGGTATCAGCCCCAGCATTTT.

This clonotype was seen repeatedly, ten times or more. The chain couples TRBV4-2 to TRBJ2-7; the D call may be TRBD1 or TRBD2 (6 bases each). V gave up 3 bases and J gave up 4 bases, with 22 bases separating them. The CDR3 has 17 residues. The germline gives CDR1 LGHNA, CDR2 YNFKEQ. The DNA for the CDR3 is TGTGCCAGCAGCCAGCCTAAATCCGGGGGCGATTTATACGAGCAGTACTTC. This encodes CASSQPKSGGDLYEQYF.

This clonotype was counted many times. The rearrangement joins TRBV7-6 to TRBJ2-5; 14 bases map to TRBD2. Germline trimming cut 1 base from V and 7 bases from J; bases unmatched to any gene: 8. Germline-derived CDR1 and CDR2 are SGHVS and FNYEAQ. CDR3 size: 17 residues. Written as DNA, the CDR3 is TGTGCCAGCAGCTTAGGGACTAGCGGGGGGCCCGGAGTGACCCAGTACTTC. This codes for CASSLGTSGGPGVTQYF. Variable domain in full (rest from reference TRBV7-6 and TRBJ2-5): GAGVSQSPRYKVTKRGQDVALRCDPISGHVSLYWYRQALGQGPEFLTYFNYEAQQDKSGLPNDRFSAERPEGSISTLTIQRTEQRDSAMYRCASSLGTSGGPGVTQYFGPGTRLLVL.

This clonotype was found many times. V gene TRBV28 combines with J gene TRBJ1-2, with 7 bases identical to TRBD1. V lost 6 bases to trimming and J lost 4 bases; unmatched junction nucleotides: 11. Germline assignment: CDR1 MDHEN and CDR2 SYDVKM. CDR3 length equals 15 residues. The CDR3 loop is CASSTGQSLSYGYTF. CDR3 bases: TGTGCCAGCAGCACGGGACAGTCTCTGAGCTATGGCTACACCTTC.

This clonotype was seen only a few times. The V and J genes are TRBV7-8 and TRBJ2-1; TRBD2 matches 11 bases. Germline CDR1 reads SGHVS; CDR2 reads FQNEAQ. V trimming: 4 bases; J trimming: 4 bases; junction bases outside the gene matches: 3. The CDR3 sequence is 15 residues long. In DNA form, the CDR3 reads TGTGCCAGCAGCTCCCGACTAGCGGGGTACAATGAGCAGTTCTTC. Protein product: CASSSRLAGYNEQFF.